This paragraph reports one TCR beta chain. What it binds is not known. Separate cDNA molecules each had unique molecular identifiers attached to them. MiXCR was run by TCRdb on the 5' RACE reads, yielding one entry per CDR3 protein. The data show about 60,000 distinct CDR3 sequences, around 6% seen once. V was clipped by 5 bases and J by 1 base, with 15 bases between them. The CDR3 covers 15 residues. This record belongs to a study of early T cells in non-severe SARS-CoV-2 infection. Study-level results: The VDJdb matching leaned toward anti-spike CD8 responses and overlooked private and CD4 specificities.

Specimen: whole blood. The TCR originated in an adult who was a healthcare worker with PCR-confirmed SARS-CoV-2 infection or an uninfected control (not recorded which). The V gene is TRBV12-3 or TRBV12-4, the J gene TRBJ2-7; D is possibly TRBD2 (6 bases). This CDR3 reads CASSRGSGVSYEQYF. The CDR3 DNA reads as TGTGCCAGCAGTAGAGGGTCGGGGGTGTCCTACGAGCAGTACTTC.